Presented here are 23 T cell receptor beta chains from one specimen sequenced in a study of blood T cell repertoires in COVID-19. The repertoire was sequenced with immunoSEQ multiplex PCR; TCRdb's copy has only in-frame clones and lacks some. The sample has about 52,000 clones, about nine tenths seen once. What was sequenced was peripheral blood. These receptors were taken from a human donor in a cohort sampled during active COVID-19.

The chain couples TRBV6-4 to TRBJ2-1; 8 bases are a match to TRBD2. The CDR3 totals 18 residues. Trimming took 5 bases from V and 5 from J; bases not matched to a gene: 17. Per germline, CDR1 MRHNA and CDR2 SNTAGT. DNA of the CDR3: TGTGCCAGCAGTTCCAACCCCATCACGGGAGGGAAGGACAATGAGCAGTTCTTC. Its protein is CASSSNPITGGKDNEQFF.

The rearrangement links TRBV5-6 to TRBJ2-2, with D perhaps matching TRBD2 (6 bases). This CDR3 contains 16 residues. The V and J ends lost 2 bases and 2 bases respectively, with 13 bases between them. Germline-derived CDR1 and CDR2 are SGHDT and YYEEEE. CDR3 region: CASSFRLAINTGELFF. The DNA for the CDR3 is TGTGCCAGCAGCTTTCGCCTAGCGATTAACACCGGGGAGCTGTTTTTT.

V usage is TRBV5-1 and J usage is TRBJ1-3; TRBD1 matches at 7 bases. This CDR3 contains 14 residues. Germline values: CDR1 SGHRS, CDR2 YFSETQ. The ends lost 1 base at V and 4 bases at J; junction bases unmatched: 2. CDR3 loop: CASSLRGQGNTIYF. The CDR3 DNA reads TGCGCCAGCAGCTTGAGGGGGCAAGGAAACACCATATATTTT.

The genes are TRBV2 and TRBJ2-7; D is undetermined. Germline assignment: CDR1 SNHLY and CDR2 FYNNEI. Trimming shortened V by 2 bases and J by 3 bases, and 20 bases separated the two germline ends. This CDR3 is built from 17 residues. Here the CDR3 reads CASSESTAQSLRYEQYF. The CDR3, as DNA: TGTGCCAGCAGTGAATCGACCGCACAGAGTTTGCGCTACGAGCAGTACTTC.

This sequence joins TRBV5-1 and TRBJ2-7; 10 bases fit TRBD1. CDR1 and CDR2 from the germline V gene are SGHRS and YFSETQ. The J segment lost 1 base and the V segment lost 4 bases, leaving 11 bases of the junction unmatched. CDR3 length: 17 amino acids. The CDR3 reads CASSTLTGGASSYEQYF. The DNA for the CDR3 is TGCGCCAGCAGCACACTGACAGGGGGCGCATCGTCCTACGAGCAGTACTTC.

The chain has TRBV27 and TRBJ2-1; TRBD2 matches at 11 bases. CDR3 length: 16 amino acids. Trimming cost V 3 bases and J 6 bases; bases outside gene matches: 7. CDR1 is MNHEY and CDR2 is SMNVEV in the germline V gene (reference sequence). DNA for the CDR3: TGTGCCAGCAGTTTGTTTCCACTAGCGGGAGTCAATGAGCAGTTCTTC. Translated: CASSLFPLAGVNEQFF.

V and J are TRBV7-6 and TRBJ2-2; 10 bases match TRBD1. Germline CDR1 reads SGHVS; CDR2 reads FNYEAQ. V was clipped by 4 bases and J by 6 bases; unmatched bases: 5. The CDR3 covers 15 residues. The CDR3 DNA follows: TGTGCCAGCAGCTCGACCGGGACAGGGGCCGGGGAGCTGTTTTTT. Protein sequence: CASSSTGTGAGELFF.

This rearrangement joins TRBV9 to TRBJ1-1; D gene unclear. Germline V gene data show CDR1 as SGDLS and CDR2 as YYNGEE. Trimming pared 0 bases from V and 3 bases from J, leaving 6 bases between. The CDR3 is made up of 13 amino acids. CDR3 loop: CASSVEEDTEAFF. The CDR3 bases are TGTGCCAGCAGCGTAGAGGAGGACACTGAAGCTTTCTTT.

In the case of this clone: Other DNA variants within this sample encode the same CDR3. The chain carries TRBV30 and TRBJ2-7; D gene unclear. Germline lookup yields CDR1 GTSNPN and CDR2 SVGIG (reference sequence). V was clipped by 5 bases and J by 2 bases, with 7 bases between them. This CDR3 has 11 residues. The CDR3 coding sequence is TGTGCCTGGGACAACCCCTACGAGCAGTACTTC. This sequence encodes CAWDNPYEQYF.

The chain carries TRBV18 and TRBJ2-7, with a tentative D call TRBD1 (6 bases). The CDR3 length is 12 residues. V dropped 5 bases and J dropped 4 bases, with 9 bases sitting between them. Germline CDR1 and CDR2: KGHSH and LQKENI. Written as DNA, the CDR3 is TGTGCCAGCTCAGTGGACAGTTACGAGCAGTACTTC. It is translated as CASSVDSYEQYF.

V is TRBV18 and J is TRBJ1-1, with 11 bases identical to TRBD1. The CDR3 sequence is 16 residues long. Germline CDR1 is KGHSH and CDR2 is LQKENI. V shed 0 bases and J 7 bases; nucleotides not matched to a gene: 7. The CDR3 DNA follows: TGTGCCAGCTCACCACCGAATGGACAGGGGGCCGGTGAAGCTTTCTTT. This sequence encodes CASSPPNGQGAGEAFF.

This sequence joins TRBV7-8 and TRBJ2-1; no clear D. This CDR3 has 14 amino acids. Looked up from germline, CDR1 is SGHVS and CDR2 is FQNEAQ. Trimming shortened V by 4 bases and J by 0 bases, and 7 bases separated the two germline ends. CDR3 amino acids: CASSSGSSYNEQFF. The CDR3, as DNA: TGTGCCAGCAGCTCTGGCAGCTCCTACAATGAGCAGTTCTTC. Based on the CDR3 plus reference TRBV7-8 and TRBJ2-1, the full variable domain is GAGVSQSPRYKVAKRGQDVALRCDPISGHVSLFWYQQALGQGPEFLTYFQNEAQLDKSGLPSDRFFAERPEGSVSTLKIQRTQQEDSAVYLCASSSGSSYNEQFFGPGTRLTVL.

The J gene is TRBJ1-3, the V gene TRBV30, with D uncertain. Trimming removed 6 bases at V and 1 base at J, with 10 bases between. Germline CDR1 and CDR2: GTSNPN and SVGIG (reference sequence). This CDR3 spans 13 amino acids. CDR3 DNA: TGTGCCTGCCCCGGAGGGTCTGGAAACACCATATATTTT. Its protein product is CACPGGSGNTIYF.

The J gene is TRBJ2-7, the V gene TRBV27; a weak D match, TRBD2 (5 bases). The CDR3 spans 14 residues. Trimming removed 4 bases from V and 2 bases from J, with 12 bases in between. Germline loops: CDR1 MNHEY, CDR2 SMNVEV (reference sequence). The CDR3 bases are TGTGCCAGCAGTTCACGAGGACTGCCCTACGAGCAGTACTTC. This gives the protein CASSSRGLPYEQYF.

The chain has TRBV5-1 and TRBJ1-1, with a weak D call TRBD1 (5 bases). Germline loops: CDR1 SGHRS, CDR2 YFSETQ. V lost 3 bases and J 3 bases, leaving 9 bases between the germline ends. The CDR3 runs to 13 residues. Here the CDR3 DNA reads TGCGCCAGCAGCTCCGGGGGTGACACTGAAGCTTTCTTT. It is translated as CASSSGGDTEAFF.

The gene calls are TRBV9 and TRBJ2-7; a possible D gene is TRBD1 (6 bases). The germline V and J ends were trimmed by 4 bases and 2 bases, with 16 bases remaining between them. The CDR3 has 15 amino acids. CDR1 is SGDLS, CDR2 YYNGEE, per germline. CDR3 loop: CASSQYKGVTYEQYF. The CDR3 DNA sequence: TGTGCCAGCAGCCAATATAAGGGGGTTACCTACGAGCAGTACTTC.

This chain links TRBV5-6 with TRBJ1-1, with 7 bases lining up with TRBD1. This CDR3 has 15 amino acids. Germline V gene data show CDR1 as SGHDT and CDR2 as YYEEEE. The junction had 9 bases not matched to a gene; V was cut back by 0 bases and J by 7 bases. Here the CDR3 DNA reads TGTGCCAGCAGCTTGGTTGAGGGGGCGAGGGGTGAAGCTTTCTTT. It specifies CASSLVEGARGEAFF.

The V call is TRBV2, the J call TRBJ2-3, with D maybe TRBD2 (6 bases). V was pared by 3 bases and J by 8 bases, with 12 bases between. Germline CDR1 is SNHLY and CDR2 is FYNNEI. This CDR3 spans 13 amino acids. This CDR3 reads CASSDGGSGTQYF. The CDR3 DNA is TGTGCCAGCAGTGATGGGGGGTCAGGTACGCAGTATTTT.

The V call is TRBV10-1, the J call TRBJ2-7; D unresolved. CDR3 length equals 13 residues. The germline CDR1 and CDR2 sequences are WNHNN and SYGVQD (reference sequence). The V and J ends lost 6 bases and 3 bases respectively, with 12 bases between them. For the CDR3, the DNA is TGCGCCAGCAGATCAGAGGCAATCTACGAGCAGTACTTC. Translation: CASRSEAIYEQYF.

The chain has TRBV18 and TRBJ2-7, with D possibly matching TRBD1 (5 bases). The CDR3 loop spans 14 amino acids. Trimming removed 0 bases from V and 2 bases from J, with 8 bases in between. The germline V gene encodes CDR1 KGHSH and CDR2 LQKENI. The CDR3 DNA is TGTGCCAGCTCACCACCCAGGGAAACCTACGAGCAGTACTTC. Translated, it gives CASSPPRETYEQYF.

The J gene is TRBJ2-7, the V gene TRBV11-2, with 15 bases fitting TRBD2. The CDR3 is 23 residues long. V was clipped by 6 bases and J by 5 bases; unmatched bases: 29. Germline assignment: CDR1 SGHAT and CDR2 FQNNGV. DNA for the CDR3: TGTGCCAGCAGTACCACGCCGTGGAACTCGGGGACTAGCGGGAGGATAATAGGTCACGAGCAGTACTTC. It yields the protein CASSTTPWNSGTSGRIIGHEQYF. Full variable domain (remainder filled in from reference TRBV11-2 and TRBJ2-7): EAGVAQSPRYKIIEKRQSVAFWCNPISGHATLYWYQQILGQGPKLLIQFQNNGVVDDSQLPKDRFSAERLKGVDSTLKIQPAKLEDSAVYLCASSTTPWNSGTSGRIIGHEQYFGPGTRLTVT.

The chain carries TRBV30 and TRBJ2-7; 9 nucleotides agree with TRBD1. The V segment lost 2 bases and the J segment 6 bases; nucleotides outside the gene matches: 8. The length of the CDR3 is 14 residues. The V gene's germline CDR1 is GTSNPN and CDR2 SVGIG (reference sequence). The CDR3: CAWSTGTGKSEQYF. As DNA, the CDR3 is TGTGCCTGGAGTACCGGGACAGGGAAAAGCGAGCAGTACTTC. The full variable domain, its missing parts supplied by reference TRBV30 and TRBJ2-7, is SQTIHQWPATLVQPVGSPLSLECTVEGTSNPNLYWYRQAAGRGLQLLFYSVGIGQISSEVPQNLSASRPQDRQFILSSKKLLLSDSGFYLCAWSTGTGKSEQYFGPGTRLTVT.

CDR3 DNA sequence: TGCGCCAGCAGAGGGACACACGTGGGGGACACTGAAGCTTTCTTT. Translation: CASRGTHVGDTEAFF. This rearrangement joins TRBV23-1 to TRBJ1-1; weak D call: TRBD1 (6 bases). TRBV23-1 is identified as an open reading frame with a role that is uncertain. V dropped 6 bases and J dropped 3 bases, with 17 bases sitting between them. There are 15 residues in the CDR3.